These 22 T cell receptor beta chains originate from one sample sequenced in a study of blood T cell repertoires in COVID-19. The assay was immunoSEQ multiplex PCR, and TCRdb's table has in-frame clones only and misses some. The sample shows some 70,000 clones, around four fifths of them seen only once. Sequenced material: peripheral blood. These receptor sequences come from a man in his forties or fifties with active COVID-19.

This clone was counted once. V usage is TRBV5-1 and J usage is TRBJ2-7; 7 bases align to TRBD1. The CDR3 sequence is 14 residues long. Trimming took 4 bases from V and 0 from J; bases not matched to a gene: 4. CDR1 and CDR2 from the germline V gene are SGHRS and YFSETQ. The DNA of the CDR3 is TGCGCCAGCAGCCCGGACAGGAGCTCCTACGAGCAGTACTTC. Translating it yields CASSPDRSSYEQYF.

This CDR3 is CASSLGLPSTEAFF. Written as DNA, the CDR3 is TGTGCCAGCAGTTTAGGACTGCCGAGCACTGAAGCTTTCTTT. The rearrangement uses TRBV28 and TRBJ1-1; D uncertain. The V and J ends lost 2 bases and 4 bases respectively, with 11 bases between them. Per germline, CDR1 MDHEN and CDR2 SYDVKM. There are 14 residues in the CDR3. The full variable domain, in which reference TRBV28 and TRBJ1-1 provide the parts outside the CDR3, is DVKVTQSSRYLVKRTGEKVFLECVQDMDHENMFWYRQDPGLGLRLIYFSYDVKMKEKGDIPEGYSVSREKKERFSLILESASTNQTSMYLCASSLGLPSTEAFFGQGTRLTVV.

The chain combines TRBV5-1 with TRBJ2-6; the D gene is possibly TRBD1 (6 bases). Germline V CDR1 and CDR2: SGHRS, YFSETQ. The CDR3 runs to 17 residues. The ends were cut back, 2 bases at V and 0 bases at J, with 12 bases in the middle. CDR3 region: CASSFSGTLSGANVLTF. CDR3 nucleotide sequence: TGCGCCAGCAGCTTTTCCGGGACACTCTCTGGGGCCAACGTCCTGACTTTC.

The chain employs TRBV7-7 and TRBJ2-5, with D possibly TRBD2 on 7 matching bases. The CDR3 covers 15 residues. The V end was cut by 5 bases, the J end by 5 bases, with 18 bases between. In germline, CDR1 is SSHAT, CDR2 FNYEAQ (reference sequence). CDR3 sequence (DNA): TGTGCCAGCAGCACAGATACGGGGGGCGAGGAGACCCAGTACTTC. Amino acid sequence: CASSTDTGGEETQYF.

V usage is TRBV7-9 and J usage is TRBJ2-7; 8 bases agree with TRBD2. This CDR3 has 19 amino acids. J lost 7 bases, V lost 5 bases, and 25 bases had no gene match. Per the germline V gene, CDR1 is SEHNR and CDR2 is FQNEAQ (reference sequence). The CDR3 region has the DNA TGTGCCAGCAGCCCCCGGGCCCCCTTGCCTAGCGGGCAATTTTTGGAGCAGTACTTC. This gives the protein CASSPRAPLPSGQFLEQYF. Full variable domain (remainder filled in from reference TRBV7-9 and TRBJ2-7): DTGVSQNPRHKITKRGQNVTFRCDPISEHNRLYWYRQTLGQGPEFLTYFQNEAQLEKSRLLSDRFSAERPKGSFSTLEIQRTEQGDSAMYLCASSPRAPLPSGQFLEQYFGPGTRLTVT.

The chain combines TRBV5-1 with TRBJ2-5, with D uncertain. In germline, CDR1 is SGHRS, CDR2 YFSETQ. Trimming left V 0 bases short and J 5 bases short, with 8 bases between. The CDR3 loop spans 13 amino acids. Here the CDR3 reads CASSLGPRETQYF. For the CDR3, the DNA is TGCGCCAGCAGCTTGGGGCCGCGGGAGACCCAGTACTTC.

This clone was detected only once. A junction end diverges from the germline sequence, so it may reflect a read error. This chain connects TRBV15 to TRBJ1-3; D is undetermined. This CDR3 comprises 15 residues. Germline V gene data show CDR1 as LNHNV and CDR2 as YYDKDF (reference sequence). Here the CDR3 reads CATSRDRSSGNTIYF. The CDR3 DNA sequence: TGTGCCACCAGCCGAGACCGCAGCTCTGGAAACACCATATATTTT.

This clone was detected only a few times. V gene TRBV5-4 combines with J gene TRBJ2-5, with 7 bases identical to TRBD1. This CDR3 contains 16 residues. CDR1 is SGHNT, CDR2 YYREEE, per germline (reference sequence). V shed 0 bases and J 3 bases; nucleotides not matched to a gene: 8. Here the CDR3 DNA reads TGTGCCAGCAGCTTGGATCGTAGGACAGGCGAAGAGACCCAGTACTTC. It specifies CASSLDRRTGEETQYF.

The sample holds one count of this clone. The DNA for the CDR3 is TGTGCCAGCACAGACTCTGGGGCCAACGTCCTGACTTTC. Amino acid sequence: CASTDSGANVLTF. V and J are TRBV7-2 and TRBJ2-6; D is undetermined. The CDR3 length is 13 residues. Trimming stripped 7 bases from V and 0 bases from J, with 4 bases between. CDR1 is SGHTA, CDR2 FQGNSA, per germline.

This clone was found a few times. The gene calls are TRBV14 and TRBJ2-7, with a weak D call TRBD1 (5 bases). Germline loops: CDR1 SGHDN, CDR2 FVKESK. V shed 3 bases and J shed 3 bases, with 15 bases lying between them. This CDR3 has 15 amino acids. This chain's CDR3 is CASSQGLPPVYEQYF. The CDR3 bases are TGTGCCAGCAGCCAGGGGCTTCCTCCAGTCTACGAGCAGTACTTC.

The chain links TRBV5-4 to TRBJ2-5, with TRBD2 matching over 11 bases. Germline V lookup: CDR1 SGHNT, CDR2 YYREEE (reference sequence). V shed 6 bases, J shed 5 bases, and the junction held 9 bases outside the gene matches. The CDR3 has 15 amino acids. The CDR3 coding sequence is TGTGCCAGCACCATAGCGGGAGGGCCGAGGGAGACCCAGTACTTC. Translation: CASTIAGGPRETQYF. Using reference TRBV5-4 and TRBJ2-5 for the parts outside the CDR3, the full variable domain is ETGVTQSPTHLIKTRGQQVTLRCSSQSGHNTVSWYQQALGQGPQFIFQYYREEENGRGNFPPRFSGLQFPNYSSELNVNALELDDSALYLCASTIAGGPRETQYFGPGTRLLVL.

The V and J genes are TRBV7-3 and TRBJ2-3, with TRBD1 matching 10 bases. The CDR3 runs 16 residues. V lost 5 bases to trimming and J lost 0 bases; unmatched junction nucleotides: 5. CDR1 is SGHTA, CDR2 FQGTGA, per germline. The CDR3 region has the DNA TGTGCCAGCAGCCCAAGACAGGGGGCTAGCACAGATACGCAGTATTTT. This sequence encodes CASSPRQGASTDTQYF.

The chain links TRBV5-5 to TRBJ2-7, with 14 positions matching TRBD2. This CDR3 spans 16 amino acids. In germline, CDR1 is SGHKS, CDR2 YYEKEE (reference sequence). J gave up 2 bases and V 5 bases, and 6 bases lay outside the gene matches. CDR3 sequence: CASSYGLAGGPYEQYF. As DNA, the CDR3 is TGTGCCAGCAGTTACGGACTAGCGGGGGGACCCTACGAGCAGTACTTC.

The chain joins TRBV5-5 to TRBJ2-1, with D possibly matching TRBD2 (5 bases). Germline V CDR1 and CDR2: SGHKS, YYEKEE (reference sequence). This CDR3 spans 13 amino acids. Trimming took off 0 bases at V and 10 bases at J, with 11 bases between the two ends. The CDR3 nucleotides read TGTGCCAGCAGCTTGGTGGACCCGGGAGAGCAGTTCTTC. It yields the protein CASSLVDPGEQFF. Looking up the rest from reference TRBV5-5 and TRBJ2-1 gives the full variable domain: DAGVTQSPTHLIKTRGQQVTLRCSPISGHKSVSWYQQVLGQGPQFIFQYYEKEERGRGNFPDRFSARQFPNYSSELNVNALLLGDSALYLCASSLVDPGEQFFGPGTRLTVL.

This clone was seen only once. V is TRBV28 and J is TRBJ1-1; D unclear. CDR3 length: 12 residues. Germline lookup yields CDR1 MDHEN and CDR2 SYDVKM. With 2 bases removed from V and 6 bases from J, the gap between germline ends came to 7 bases. The chain's CDR3 is CASSLLGAEAFF. The CDR3 DNA reads as TGTGCCAGCAGTTTACTGGGCGCTGAAGCTTTCTTT.

This sequence joins TRBV6-6 and TRBJ2-6; D might be TRBD1 (6 bases). Trimming pared 5 bases from V and 0 bases from J, leaving 8 bases between. This CDR3 has 15 residues. Germline loops: CDR1 MNHNY, CDR2 SVGAGI (reference sequence). The CDR3 loop reads CASSMDSSGANVLTF. CDR3 sequence (DNA): TGTGCCAGCAGTATGGACAGCTCTGGGGCCAACGTCCTGACTTTC.

The chain uses TRBV3-1 (or the pseudogene TRBV3-2) and TRBJ2-4; 7 bases are shared with TRBD2. V dropped 0 bases and J dropped 10; count of bases not matched to a gene: 3. The germline gives CDR1 LGHDT, CDR2 YNNKEL (reference sequence). CDR3 size: 13 residues. The CDR3 DNA sequence: TGTGCCAGCAGCCAAGAGTTGCGGGGGATTCAGTACTTC. As protein: CASSQELRGIQYF.

This chain joins TRBV27 and TRBJ1-6, with unresolved D. V was clipped by 0 bases and J by 2 bases, with 11 bases between them. Germline V lookup: CDR1 MNHEY, CDR2 SMNVEV (reference sequence). This CDR3 comprises 17 residues. CDR3 DNA: TGTGCCAGCAGTTTATCGATAGACGGGACCTATAATTCACCCCTCCACTTT. This translates into CASSLSIDGTYNSPLHF.

On this clone: Other DNA variants within this sample encode the same CDR3. V is TRBV4-2 and J is TRBJ2-5; 10 bases are shared with TRBD2. V gave up 0 bases and J gave up 3 bases; unmatched junction bases: 4. The CDR3 totals 16 residues. Germline V lookup: CDR1 LGHNA, CDR2 YNFKEQ. CDR3 sequence reads: CASSQDVAGGEETQYF. DNA of the CDR3: TGTGCCAGCAGCCAAGATGTAGCGGGGGGAGAAGAGACCCAGTACTTC.

In its sample, this clone was seen once. The V and J genes are TRBV5-1 and TRBJ2-5; perhaps TRBD1 as D (6 bases). The CDR3 consists of 17 residues. Germline loops: CDR1 SGHRS, CDR2 YFSETQ. V shed 2 bases and J shed 3 bases, with 20 bases lying between them. The CDR3 here is CASSLGNRRGDKETQYF. As DNA, the CDR3 is TGCGCCAGCAGCTTAGGCAACCGTAGAGGGGACAAAGAGACCCAGTACTTC. The complete variable domain, with remaining parts taken from reference TRBV5-1 and TRBJ2-5, reads KAGVTQTPRYLIKTRGQQVTLSCSPISGHRSVSWYQQTPGQGLQFLFEYFSETQRNKGNFPGRFSGRQFSNSRSEMNVSTLELGDSALYLCASSLGNRRGDKETQYFGPGTRLLVL.

This chain joins TRBV15 and TRBJ1-5, with a tentative D call TRBD1 (6 bases). Trimming shortened V by 3 bases and J by 0 bases, and 15 bases separated the two germline ends. The CDR3 contains 17 residues. Per germline, CDR1 LNHNV and CDR2 YYDKDF (reference sequence). The CDR3 DNA follows: TGTGCCACCAGCAGTCTGGCAGGGGAGAATAGCAATCAGCCCCAGCATTTT. The encoded protein is CATSSLAGENSNQPQHF.

The chain has TRBV2 and TRBJ2-3, with TRBD2 matching over 7 bases. Trimming took 9 bases from V and 3 from J; bases not matched to a gene: 12. The CDR3 totals 15 residues. Germline V gives CDR1 SNHLY, CDR2 FYNNEI. DNA of the CDR3: TGTGCCAGAGGAGGTAACGGGGGGAATACAGATACGCAGTATTTT. Encoded protein: CARGGNGGNTDTQYF.